A single sample is the source of the 16 T cell receptor beta chains below, sequenced in a study of blood T cells in healthy people across ages (dated by TCRdb to the mid-2010s). Library preparation used 5' RACE. The listed sequencing device is Illumina HiSeq 2500. The second PCR ran for roughly 7 to 11 cycles and used a J-beta primer mix along with a sample-barcoded 5' primer. The raw public data were reprocessed by TCRdb itself: fastp quality trimming at Q25, MiXCR clonotype calling, in-frame beta chains only. One record per CDR3 amino acid sequence lists the most common genes and DNA. In all, the sample holds roughly 680,000 distinct CDR3 sequences, and 49% of those were seen once. The biggest ten clones account for 30% to 40% of the sample. Sequencing was done on a sample of blood. These receptors originate from a woman aged 55-69 years in good health.

The chain uses TRBV4-3 and TRBJ1-1; a weak D match, TRBD1 (6 bases). Trimming took 0 bases from V and 3 from J, leaving 17 bases between them. Germline CDR1 reads LGHNA; CDR2 reads YSLEER. The CDR3 runs 17 residues. The CDR3 DNA sequence: TGCGCCAGCAGCCAAGAATCTACGGGGCAGGGGTACACTGAAGCTTTCTTT. It encodes CASSQESTGQGYTEAFF.

This clonotype was seen a handful of times. The chain links TRBV7-2 to TRBJ2-5, with D possibly matching TRBD2 (7 bases). CDR3 size: 14 residues. V was cut by 5 bases and J by 5 bases, with 15 bases left in between. CDR1 and CDR2 from the germline V gene are SGHTA and FQGNSA. CDR3 nucleotide sequence: TGTGCCAGCAGCCAGACGGGGGGCTGGGAGACCCAGTACTTC. Translated: CASSQTGGWETQYF.

Only a few counts were recorded for this clonotype. The rearrangement links TRBV24-1 to TRBJ2-3, with 13 bases lining up with TRBD2. Germline-derived CDR1 and CDR2 are KGHDR and SFDVKD. This CDR3 has 18 amino acids. The ends lost 4 bases at V and 3 bases at J; junction bases unmatched: 9. CDR3 protein: CATSDSSGLAGITDTQYF. The CDR3 coding sequence is TGTGCCACCAGTGACTCCTCGGGACTAGCGGGAATAACAGATACGCAGTATTTT.

The V gene is TRBV30, the J gene TRBJ1-6; 7 bases are a match to TRBD1. The J segment lost 8 bases and the V segment lost 3 bases, leaving 7 bases of the junction unmatched. In germline, CDR1 is GTSNPN, CDR2 SVGIG (reference sequence). The CDR3 is 14 amino acids. Here the CDR3 DNA reads TGTGCCTGGAGGATACAGGGGACCGATTCACCCCTCCACTTT. Its protein is CAWRIQGTDSPLHF.

In regard to this clonotype: Compared with germline, one end of the junction differs, possibly owing to a read error. V and J are TRBV2 and TRBJ2-1, with a weak D call TRBD1 (6 bases). Per germline, CDR1 SNHLY and CDR2 FYNNEI. The length of the CDR3 is 15 residues. For the CDR3, the DNA is TGTGCCGGCAGTGAAGCGCACAGGGTGGTCAATGAGCAGTTCTTC. It yields the protein CAGSEAHRVVNEQFF.

This clonotype was recorded at least ten times. The gene calls are TRBV29-1 and TRBJ2-7; TRBD1 matches 10 bases. Germline V gene data show CDR1 as SQVTM and CDR2 as ANQGSEA. CDR3 length equals 13 residues. V lost 3 bases and J lost 5; bases outside the gene matches: 4. CDR3 DNA sequence: TGCAGCGTTGATCCGGGACAGGGGAACGAGCAGTACTTC. It encodes CSVDPGQGNEQYF.

With respect to this clonotype: This could be a read error, since a much larger clone is one nucleotide away. This CDR3 is CAGKPLGGADNEQFF. The CDR3 DNA reads TGTGCCGGCAAGCCCCTAGGAGGGGCCGACAATGAGCAGTTCTTC. The chain uses TRBV25-1 and TRBJ2-1; D possibly corresponds to TRBD2 (6 bases). The germline V gene has CDR1 MGHDK and CDR2 SYGVNS. CDR3 length: 15 residues. V dropped 11 bases and J dropped 5 bases, with 22 bases sitting between them.

This chain joins TRBV19 and TRBJ1-1; D is unclear. This CDR3 spans 14 amino acids. The V end was cut by 3 bases, the J end by 0 bases, with 8 bases between. Germline assignment: CDR1 LNHDA and CDR2 SQIVND (reference sequence). The CDR3 nucleotides are TGTGCCAGTAGTATTTCCTTCATGAACACTGAAGCTTTCTTT. Residues: CASSISFMNTEAFF. The full variable domain, with the rest looked up from reference TRBV19 and TRBJ1-1, is DGGITQSPKYLFRKEGQNVTLSCEQNLNHDAMYWYRQDPGQGLRLIYYSQIVNDFQKGDIAEGYSVSREKKESFPLTVTSAQKNPTAFYLCASSISFMNTEAFFGQGTRLTVV.

This rearrangement joins TRBV12-3 or TRBV12-4 to TRBJ2-3, with D unclear. Trimming took 6 bases from V and 0 from J, leaving 4 bases between them. The CDR3 is 12 residues long. Here the CDR3 reads CASRWSTDTQYF. For the CDR3, the DNA is TGTGCCAGCAGATGGAGCACAGATACGCAGTATTTT.

The chain is built from TRBV20-1 and TRBJ2-4; possibly TRBD1 for D (6 bases). The DNA end favors TRBJ2-7, so the J call may be wrong. Per the germline V gene, CDR1 is DFQATT and CDR2 is SNEGSKA (reference sequence). The CDR3 length is 14 residues. The CDR3 reads CSAHIRGYTNEQYF. CDR3 nucleotides: TGCAGTGCCCACATCAGGGGCTATACCAACGAGCAGTACTTC.

The rearrangement uses TRBV5-1 and TRBJ2-2; D remains unclear. This CDR3 is built from 14 residues. Trimming stripped 4 bases from V and 1 base from J, with 8 bases between. Germline assignment: CDR1 SGHRS and CDR2 YFSETQ. This CDR3 reads CASSGYMNTGELFF. CDR3 nucleotides: TGCGCCAGCAGCGGGTACATGAACACCGGGGAGCTGTTTTTT. Full variable domain (remainder filled in from reference TRBV5-1 and TRBJ2-2): KAGVTQTPRYLIKTRGQQVTLSCSPISGHRSVSWYQQTPGQGLQFLFEYFSETQRNKGNFPGRFSGRQFSNSRSEMNVSTLELGDSALYLCASSGYMNTGELFFGEGSRLTVL.

This clonotype was detected only once. V usage is TRBV5-1 and J usage is TRBJ2-1, with no clear D. V gave up 1 base and J gave up 0 bases, with 8 bases separating them. The CDR3 sequence is 15 residues long. Germline lookup yields CDR1 SGHRS and CDR2 YFSETQ. The CDR3 here is CASSLFLHSYNEQFF. DNA for the CDR3: TGCGCCAGCAGCTTGTTCCTTCACTCCTACAATGAGCAGTTCTTC.

As DNA, the CDR3 is TGTGCCAGCAGCTTGGGACAGCTAAACATTCAGTACTTC. Its protein is CASSLGQLNIQYF. This chain connects TRBV11-2 to TRBJ2-4; the match to TRBD1 covers 7 bases. The ends lost 3 bases at V and 6 bases at J; junction bases unmatched: 2. Germline assignment: CDR1 SGHAT and CDR2 FQNNGV. The CDR3 extends over 13 amino acids.

In its sample, this clonotype was seen a few times. This sequence joins TRBV4-3 and TRBJ2-3, with 7 positions matching TRBD2. Unmatched junction bases numbered 18, after V lost 4 bases and J lost 5 bases. CDR1 and CDR2 (germline): LGHNA, YSLEER. This CDR3 contains 18 residues. The CDR3 here is CASSPERVTSLRVDTQYF. Written as DNA, the CDR3 is TGCGCCAGCAGCCCAGAGCGAGTGACTAGCCTTAGAGTAGATACGCAGTATTTT.

The chain links TRBV18 to TRBJ1-1, with no clear D. V was clipped by 8 bases and J by 1 base, with 11 bases between them. Germline values: CDR1 KGHSH, CDR2 LQKENI. The CDR3 has 13 residues. The CDR3 is CASRGTRNTEAFF. CDR3 in DNA: TGTGCCAGCCGGGGAACTAGGAACACTGAAGCTTTCTTT.

Notes on this clonotype: At one of its ends the junction is not consistent with the germline gene, which may arise from a read error. This chain uses TRBV11-3 with TRBJ2-1; perhaps TRBD2 as D (5 bases). Germline V lookup: CDR1 SGHNT, CDR2 YENEEA. The CDR3 extends over 15 amino acids. This CDR3 is CASSLDGGQDYEQFF. The CDR3 DNA reads as TGTGCCAGCAGCTTAGATGGCGGGCAGGATTATGAACAGTTCTTC.